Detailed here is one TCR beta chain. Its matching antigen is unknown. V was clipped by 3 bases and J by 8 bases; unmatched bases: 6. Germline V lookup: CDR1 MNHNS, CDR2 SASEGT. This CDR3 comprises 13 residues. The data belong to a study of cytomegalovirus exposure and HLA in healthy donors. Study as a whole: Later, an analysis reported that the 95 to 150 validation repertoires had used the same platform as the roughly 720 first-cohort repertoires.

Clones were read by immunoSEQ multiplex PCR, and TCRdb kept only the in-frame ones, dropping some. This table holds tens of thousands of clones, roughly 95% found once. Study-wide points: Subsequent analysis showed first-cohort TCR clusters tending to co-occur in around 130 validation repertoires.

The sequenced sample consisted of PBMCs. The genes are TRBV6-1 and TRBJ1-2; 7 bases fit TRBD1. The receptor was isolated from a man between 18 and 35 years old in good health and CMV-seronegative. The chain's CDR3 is CASSDQGVGGYTF. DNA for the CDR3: TGTGCCAGCAGTGATCAGGGGGTGGGGGGCTACACCTTC.